The source of this TCR beta chain is a study of regulatory T cells in long-lasting Graves disease. Study-level points and caveats: Limited sample numbers may have lowered accuracy. TRBV28 was favored in persistent disease, as were TRBJ1-2 and TRBJ2-5.

To note about this clonotype: Its antigen is undetermined.

As to time point: persistent/refractory GD, antithyroid drugs over 5 years with positive TRAb. The TCR library was made from RNA that had been extracted from PBMCs in TRIzol. It was by American Thyroid Association guidelines that Graves' disease was diagnosed. The CDR3 is made up of 15 amino acids. Germline values: CDR1 MGHRA, CDR2 YSYEKL. The V and J ends lost 0 bases and 3 bases respectively, with 12 bases between them. Libraries of TCR beta came from iRepertoire HTBI primers plus Arm-PCR of CDR3 regions. How the authors handled the data: Across the samples, identification revealed 60 to 75 TRBV and roughly 13 TRBJ segments. Each CDR3 protein is one row after TCRdb ran MiXCR on the multiplex PCR reads. The V and J calls shown here were made by TCRdb, not taken from the authors' results. The data contain approximately 380,000 distinct CDR3 sequences, 20% of them singletons.

J is TRBJ2-7 and V is TRBV4-1; weak D call: TRBD1 (6 bases). This specimen was peripheral blood mononuclear cells (PBMCs), taken when the disease was refractory, from a patient treated with antithyroid drugs. This TCR was recovered from a female donor with Graves disease. In nucleotides, the CDR3 is TGCGCCAGCAGCCAAGAAACAGGGTCAGGCTACGAGCAGTACTTC. Amino acid sequence: CASSQETGSGYEQYF.